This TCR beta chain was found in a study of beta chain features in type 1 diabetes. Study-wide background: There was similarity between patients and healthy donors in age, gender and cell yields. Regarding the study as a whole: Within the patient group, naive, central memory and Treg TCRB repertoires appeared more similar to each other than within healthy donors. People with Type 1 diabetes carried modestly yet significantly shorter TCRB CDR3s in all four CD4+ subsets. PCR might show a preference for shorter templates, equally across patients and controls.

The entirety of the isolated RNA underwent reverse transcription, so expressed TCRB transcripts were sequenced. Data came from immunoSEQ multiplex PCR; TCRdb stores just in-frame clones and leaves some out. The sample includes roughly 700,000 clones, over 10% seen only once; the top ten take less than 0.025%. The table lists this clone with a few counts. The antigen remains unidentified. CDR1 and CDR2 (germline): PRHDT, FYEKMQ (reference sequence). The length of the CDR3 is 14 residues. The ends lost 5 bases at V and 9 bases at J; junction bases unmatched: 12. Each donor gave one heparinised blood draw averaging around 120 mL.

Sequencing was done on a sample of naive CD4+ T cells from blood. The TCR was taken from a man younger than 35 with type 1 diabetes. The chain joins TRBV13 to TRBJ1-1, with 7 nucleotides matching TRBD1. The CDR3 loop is CASSVDRARLQAFF. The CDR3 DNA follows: TGTGCCAGCAGCGTAGACAGGGCAAGGCTCCAAGCTTTCTTT.